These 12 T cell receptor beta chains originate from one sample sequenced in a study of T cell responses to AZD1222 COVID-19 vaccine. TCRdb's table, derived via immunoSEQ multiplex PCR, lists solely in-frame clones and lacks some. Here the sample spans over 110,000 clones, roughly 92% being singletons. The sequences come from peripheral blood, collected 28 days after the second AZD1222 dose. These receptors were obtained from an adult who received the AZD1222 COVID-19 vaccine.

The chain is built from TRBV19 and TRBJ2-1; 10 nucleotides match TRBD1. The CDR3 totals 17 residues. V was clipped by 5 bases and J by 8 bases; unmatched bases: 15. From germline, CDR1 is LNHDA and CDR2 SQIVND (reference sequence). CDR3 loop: CASSVGQGQRQEDEQFF. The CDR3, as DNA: TGTGCCAGTAGTGTGGGACAGGGGCAACGTCAAGAGGATGAGCAGTTCTTC.

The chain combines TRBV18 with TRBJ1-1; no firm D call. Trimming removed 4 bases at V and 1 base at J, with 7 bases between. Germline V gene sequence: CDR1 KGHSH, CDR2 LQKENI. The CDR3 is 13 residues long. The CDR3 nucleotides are TGTGCCAGCTCACAGGACGGGAACACTGAAGCTTTCTTT. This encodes CASSQDGNTEAFF.

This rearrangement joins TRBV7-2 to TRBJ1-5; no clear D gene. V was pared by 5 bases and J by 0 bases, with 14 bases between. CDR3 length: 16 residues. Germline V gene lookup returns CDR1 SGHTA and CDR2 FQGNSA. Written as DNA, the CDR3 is TGTGCCAGCAGCCCTGACCGCTACTATAGCAATCAGCCCCAGCATTTT. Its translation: CASSPDRYYSNQPQHF.

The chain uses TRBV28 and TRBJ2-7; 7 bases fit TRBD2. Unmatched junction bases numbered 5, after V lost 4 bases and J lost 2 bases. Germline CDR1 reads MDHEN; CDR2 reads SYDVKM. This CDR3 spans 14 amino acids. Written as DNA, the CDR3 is TGTGCCAGCAGTTCGAGCGGGAAGGCCTACGAGCAGTACGTC. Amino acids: CASSSSGKAYEQYV.

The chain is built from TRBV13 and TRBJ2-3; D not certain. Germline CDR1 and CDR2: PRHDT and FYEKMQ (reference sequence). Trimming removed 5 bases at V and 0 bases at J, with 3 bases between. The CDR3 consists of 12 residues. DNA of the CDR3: TGTGCCAGCAGCCTAAGCACAGATACGCAGTATTTT. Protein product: CASSLSTDTQYF. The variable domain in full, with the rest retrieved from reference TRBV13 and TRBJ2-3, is AAGVIQSPRHLIKEKRETATLKCYPIPRHDTVYWYQQGPGQDPQFLISFYEKMQSDKGSIPDRFSAQQFSDYHSELNMSSLELGDSALYFCASSLSTDTQYFGPGTRLTVL.

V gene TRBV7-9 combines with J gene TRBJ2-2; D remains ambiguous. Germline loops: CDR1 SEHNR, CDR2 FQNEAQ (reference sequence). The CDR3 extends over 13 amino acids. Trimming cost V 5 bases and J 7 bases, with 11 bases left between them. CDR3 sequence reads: CASSRLPDGELFF. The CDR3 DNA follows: TGTGCCAGCAGCCGACTCCCAGACGGGGAGCTGTTTTTT. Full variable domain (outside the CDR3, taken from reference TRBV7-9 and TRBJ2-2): DTGVSQNPRHKITKRGQNVTFRCDPISEHNRLYWYRQTLGQGPEFLTYFQNEAQLEKSRLLSDRFSAERPKGSFSTLEIQRTEQGDSAMYLCASSRLPDGELFFGEGSRLTVL.

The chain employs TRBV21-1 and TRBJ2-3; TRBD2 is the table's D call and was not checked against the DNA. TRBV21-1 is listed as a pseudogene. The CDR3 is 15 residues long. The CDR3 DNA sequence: TGTGCCAGCAGCAAAGATTTGCGGAGCACAGATACGCAGTATTTT. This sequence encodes CASSKDLRSTDTQYF.

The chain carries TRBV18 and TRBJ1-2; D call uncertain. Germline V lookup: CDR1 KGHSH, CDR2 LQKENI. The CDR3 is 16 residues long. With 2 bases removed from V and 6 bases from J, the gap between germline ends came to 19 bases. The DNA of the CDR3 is TGTGCCAGCTCACCAGATGTGCAGGCAAGAGCGGATGGCTACACCTTC. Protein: CASSPDVQARADGYTF.

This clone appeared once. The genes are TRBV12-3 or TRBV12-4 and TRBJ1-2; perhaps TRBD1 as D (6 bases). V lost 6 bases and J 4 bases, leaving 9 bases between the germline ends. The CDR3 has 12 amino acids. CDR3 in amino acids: CASSGQPYGYTF. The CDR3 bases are TGTGCCAGCAGCGGACAGCCCTATGGCTACACCTTC.

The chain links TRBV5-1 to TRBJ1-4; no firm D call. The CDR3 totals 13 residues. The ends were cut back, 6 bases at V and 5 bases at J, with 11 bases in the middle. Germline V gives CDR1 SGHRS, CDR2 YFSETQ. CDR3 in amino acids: CASNPGPNEKLFF. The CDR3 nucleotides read TGCGCCAGCAACCCAGGCCCAAATGAAAAACTGTTTTTT.

This CDR3 is CASSTGPRGTEAFF. The CDR3 DNA sequence: TGCGCCAGCAGCACCGGGCCTAGGGGGACTGAAGCTTTCTTT. The chain carries TRBV5-1 and TRBJ1-1; D might be TRBD1 (6 bases). Trimming stripped 4 bases from V and 5 bases from J, with 15 bases between. CDR3 length: 14 residues. Germline assignment: CDR1 SGHRS and CDR2 YFSETQ.

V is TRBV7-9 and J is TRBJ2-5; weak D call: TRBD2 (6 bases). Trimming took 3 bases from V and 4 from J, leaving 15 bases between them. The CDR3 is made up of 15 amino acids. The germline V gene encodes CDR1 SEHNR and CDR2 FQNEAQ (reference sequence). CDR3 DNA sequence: TGTGCCAGCAGCTTGATGCGGGGCTCGGGAGAGACCCAGTACTTC. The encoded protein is CASSLMRGSGETQYF.